This T cell receptor (beta chain) was identified in a study of identical twins. Regarding the study as a whole: Twin pairs' shared out-of-frame alpha sequences were enriched in low generation probability.

The CDR3 spans 14 residues. Unmatched junction bases numbered 7, after V lost 3 bases and J lost 7 bases. The germline V gene encodes CDR1 DFQATT and CDR2 SNEGSKA (reference sequence). Addition of a universal primer site occurred through template switching, and cDNA carried unique molecular identifiers. In TCRdb, the 5' RACE reads were re-called with MiXCR into one record per CDR3 protein. The table records about 790,000 distinct CDR3 sequences, approximately 18% of them present only once. This clonotype has a handful of counts. Its antigen is currently unknown. This sample also belongs to another study, concerning T cells expressing NK-cell markers. That report adds: Sorted CD3+CD56-NKG2C+, CD3+CD56+NKG2C+ and CD3+CD56+NKG2C- T cells supplied the TCR beta repertoires. Serological testing identified most of the eight sequenced donors as HCMV-seropositive and one as seronegative.

The receptor was isolated from a young woman in good health. Material for sequencing was PBMCs. The rearrangement uses TRBV20-1 and TRBJ2-1, with TRBD2 identical over 9 bases. The CDR3: CSASKGLAVNEQFF. In nucleotides, the CDR3 is TGCAGTGCTAGTAAGGGACTAGCAGTTAATGAGCAGTTCTTC.